Listed here are 23 T cell receptor beta chains from one sample, sequenced in a study of CXCR3-negative and CXCR3-positive naive CD8 T cells (dated by TCRdb to between 2017 and 2020). Sequencing relied on a NextSeq 550. The Human TCR Profiling Kit (MiLaboratory) was used to make UMI-labeled 5' RACE TRB cDNA libraries. TCRdb reprocessed the reads and assigns one entry to each CDR3 protein sequence, leaving out DNA. The table for this sample lists roughly 86,000 distinct CDR3 sequences. The ten most abundant clones make up approximately 1% of the sample. Sequencing was done on a sample of naive CXCR3- CD8+ T cells from blood. The cell subset or site tag for this specimen amounts to: CD45RO-CCR7+CD27+CD95- naive CD8+ T cells lacking CXCR3 (TNR3-). All receptors derive from a human donor in good health. Some clones in this sample may be carry-over from other donors' samples.

This chain connects TRBV7-9 to TRBJ2-1; TCRdb indicates TRBD1, and absent DNA this call remains unverified. Germline CDR1 reads SEHNR; CDR2 reads FQNEAQ (reference sequence). This CDR3 spans 14 amino acids. The CDR3: CASSSPGNYNEQFF.

The chain has TRBV28 and TRBJ2-2; TCRdb picks TRBD1, but there is no DNA to check that call. CDR3 size: 16 residues. CDR1 and CDR2 from the germline V gene are MDHEN and SYDVKM. The CDR3 protein is CASSLRGVNIAVELFF.

The chain uses TRBV4-2 and TRBJ1-4. Per germline, CDR1 LGHNA and CDR2 YNFKEQ. This CDR3 contains 17 residues. The CDR3 here is CASSQDGDLATNEKLFF.

The chain employs TRBV4-1 and TRBJ2-4; TCRdb reports TRBD1, a call that lacks DNA to check it against. This CDR3 has 15 amino acids. Germline V gene lookup returns CDR1 MGHRA and CDR2 YSYEKL. This CDR3 reads CASSQDDGGGGIQYF.

The V and J genes are TRBV29-1 and TRBJ2-1; absent DNA, TCRdb's TRBD1 call cannot be checked. The CDR3 spans 13 residues. Germline V gene data show CDR1 as SQVTM and CDR2 as ANQGSEA. CDR3 loop: CSVVGQADNEQFF.

The CDR3 region is CSNDRGCSYEQYF. This rearrangement joins TRBV29-1 to TRBJ2-7; absent DNA, TCRdb's TRBD1 call cannot be checked. The CDR3 loop spans 13 amino acids. Germline V gene lookup returns CDR1 SQVTM and CDR2 ANQGSEA.

This chain links TRBV29-1 with TRBJ1-1. The CDR3 has 13 amino acids. Germline V CDR1 and CDR2: SQVTM, ANQGSEA. The CDR3 sequence: CSVENRENTEAFF. Full variable domain (outside the CDR3, taken from reference TRBV29-1 and TRBJ1-1): SAVISQKPSRDICQRGTSLTIQCQVDSQVTMMFWYRQQPGQSLTLIATANQGSEATYESGFVIDKFPISRPNLTFSTLTVSNMSPEDSSIYLCSVENRENTEAFFGQGTRLTVV.

The genes are TRBV30 and TRBJ2-7; lacking DNA, the TRBD1 call made by TCRdb goes unchecked. The CDR3 loop spans 14 amino acids. Germline CDR1 is GTSNPN and CDR2 is SVGIG (reference sequence). CDR3 residues: CAWSVLGGINEQYF.

This rearrangement joins TRBV29-1 to TRBJ2-7. Germline V gene lookup returns CDR1 SQVTM and CDR2 ANQGSEA. This CDR3 comprises 11 residues. This CDR3 is CSVADPYEQYF.

The chain combines TRBV20-1 with TRBJ2-7; the TRBD1 assignment by TCRdb is unverifiable without DNA. This CDR3 region has 13 residues. Germline-derived CDR1 and CDR2 are DFQATT and SNEGSKA (reference sequence). CDR3 in amino acids: CSARPGTDYEQYF.

The chain employs TRBV14 and TRBJ1-1; the D gene TCRdb calls, TRBD1, cannot be checked with no DNA. There are 15 residues in the CDR3. Germline-derived CDR1 and CDR2 are SGHDN and FVKESK. This CDR3 reads CASSRLQGLNTEAFF.

The genes are TRBV29-1 and TRBJ2-1; the TCRdb call, TRBD1, lacks DNA for checking. The CDR3 length is 13 residues. The V gene's germline CDR1 is SQVTM and CDR2 ANQGSEA. CDR3 region: CSVYEARGNEQFF.

This sequence joins TRBV6-2 or TRBV6-3 and TRBJ2-1; the TRBD2 assignment by TCRdb is unverifiable without DNA. CDR1 is MNHEY, CDR2 SVGEGT, per germline. There are 18 residues in the CDR3. CDR3 protein: CASSYSSPLAGAYNEQFF.

This chain joins TRBV6-6 and TRBJ2-3; TCRdb's D gene call, TRBD2, goes unchecked for lack of DNA. CDR1 and CDR2 (germline): MNHNY, SVGAGI (reference sequence). CDR3 length: 16 residues. CDR3 loop: CASSYTIAGLTDTQYF.

The V gene is TRBV7-9, the J gene TRBJ2-5; TCRdb's assignment of TRBD2 cannot be checked, as there is no DNA. The CDR3 runs 16 residues. Germline V gene lookup returns CDR1 SEHNR and CDR2 FQNEAQ (reference sequence). CDR3 residues: CASSQRTSGTQETQYF.

This chain uses TRBV29-1 with TRBJ2-2. In germline, CDR1 is SQVTM, CDR2 ANQGSEA. The CDR3 consists of 14 residues. The CDR3 loop reads CSVTDKMNTGELLF.

The chain's CDR3 is CASSQERSGGPAGGYEQFF. This chain connects TRBV14 to TRBJ2-1; TCRdb designates TRBD2, a call that cannot be tested without DNA. The CDR3 contains 19 residues. Germline loops: CDR1 SGHDN, CDR2 FVKESK.

The chain uses TRBV2 and TRBJ2-3. Germline V gives CDR1 SNHLY, CDR2 FYNNEI. The CDR3 loop spans 17 amino acids. This CDR3 reads CASSDNRQDASTDTQYF.

The chain has TRBV7-9 and TRBJ2-1; lacking DNA, the TRBD2 call made by TCRdb goes unchecked. Germline lookup yields CDR1 SEHNR and CDR2 FQNEAQ (reference sequence). The CDR3 loop spans 15 amino acids. The CDR3 sequence is CASSLFGLAGVEQFF.

The rearrangement links TRBV25-1 to TRBJ2-7. The CDR3 is made up of 13 amino acids. The germline CDR1 and CDR2 sequences are MGHDK and SYGVNS. This chain's CDR3 is CTSSDVSSYEQYF.

The chain has TRBV14 and TRBJ2-7. The CDR3 length is 12 residues. CDR1 is SGHDN, CDR2 FVKESK, per germline. This CDR3 reads CASSQDSYEQYF.

The chain couples TRBV28 to TRBJ2-7. This CDR3 contains 11 residues. CDR1 is MDHEN and CDR2 is SYDVKM in the germline V gene. This CDR3 is CASSAGDEQYF.

The rearrangement links TRBV6-2 or TRBV6-3 to TRBJ2-7; no DNA is available, so the TRBD1 call from TCRdb remains unchecked. This CDR3 is 17 amino acids long. Germline assignment: CDR1 MNHEY and CDR2 SVGEGT. CDR3 sequence: CASSYSMREGRNHEQYF.